This T cell receptor (beta chain) was sequenced in a study of T cells in Graves' hyperthyroidism and ophthalmopathy. Regarding the study as a whole: Most thyroid clonotypes expanded above 0.001 appeared in blood too.

RNA transcripts gave rise to amplified TCR beta CDR3 regions. The TCR CDR3 was amplified in a first-round RT-PCR using the HTBI primer set. MiXCR was run by TCRdb on the multiplex PCR reads, yielding one entry per CDR3 protein. The sample lists approximately 510,000 distinct CDR3 sequences, 35% to 50% occurring once. Germline values: CDR1 SGDLS, CDR2 YYNGEE. The CDR3 extends over 14 amino acids. V was trimmed by 2 bases and J by 5 bases, leaving 14 bases between them. Concerning this clonotype itself: The antigen is unknown.

This chain links TRBV9 with TRBJ2-7; tentatively, D is TRBD1 (6 bases). The specimen was peripheral blood or thyroid tissue (not recorded which). The receptor comes from an adult woman with Graves' disease, either hyperthyroidism or ophthalmopathy (not recorded which). CDR3 sequence: CASSVLNRDHEQYF. CDR3 coding DNA: TGTGCCAGCAGCGTTCTAAACAGGGACCACGAGCAGTACTTC.